This TCR beta chain was sequenced for a study of blood T cell repertoires in COVID-19. Across the study: Collection of acute and convalescent COVID-19 samples took place in the United States, Italy and Spain. T cells, B-cell-depleted T cells, or PBMCs supplied cDNA or gDNA.

Authors' processing steps: Counts of nucleated cells, estimated from reference gene primer amplification, were obtained. Only in-frame clones appear in the TCRdb table, and some are missing; sequencing was by immunoSEQ multiplex PCR. V and J calls and clone size are given by that table; D and trimming were obtained from the DNA. In the table there are roughly 300,000 clones, 80% to 90% of which are singletons. The CDR3 sequence is 12 residues long. V was clipped by 5 bases and J by 6 bases; unmatched bases: 0. CDR1 and CDR2 (germline): MNHEY, SMNVEV (reference sequence). The TCR was taken from a woman between 45 and 60 years old with acute or convalescent COVID-19. Specimen: peripheral blood. The gene calls are TRBV27 and TRBJ2-2; TRBD1 matches at 7 bases. For the CDR3, the DNA is TGTGCCAGCAGTCAGGGGGCCGGGGAGCTGTTTTTT. Amino acid sequence: CASSQGAGELFF.